Many counts were recorded for the clone carrying this T cell receptor beta chain. The sample comes from a study of T-cell reconstitution after alpha-beta-depleted transplantation in children. The CDR3 is 13 residues long. CDR1 is DFQATT, CDR2 SNEGSKA, per germline (reference sequence). V was pared by 3 bases and J by 4 bases, with 10 bases between. The TCRbeta library incorporated unique molecular identifiers. TCRdb reanalysed the PCR reads using MiXCR and keeps one entry per CDR3 protein. The sample consists of some 200,000 distinct CDR3 sequences, roughly 14% of them appearing once. Specimen: PBMCs from the stem cell graft donor, collected from the stem cell graft. The clonotype originates from a human donor who donated a stem cell graft to a child with acute lymphoblastic leukemia. This chain uses TRBV20-1 with TRBJ2-4; tentatively, D is TRBD1 (5 bases). The CDR3 here is CSASGRQKNIQYF. The DNA for the CDR3 is TGCAGTGCTAGCGGAAGACAGAAAAACATTCAGTACTTC.